The 5 T cell receptor beta chains below all came from one sample that was sequenced in a study of T-cell reconstitution after alpha-beta-depleted transplantation in children. A TCRbeta library incorporating unique molecular identifiers was prepared. TCRdb itself ran the PCR reads through MiXCR, one entry per CDR3 protein. The sample records more than 200,000 distinct CDR3 sequences, about 25% being singletons. The source material was PBMCs, sampled before TCRalphabeta/CD19-depleted stem cell transplant. These receptors all come from a girl aged 2 to 9 with Fanconi anemia, due to receive a stem cell transplant.

This clonotype was counted many times. The chain recombines TRBV7-2 with TRBJ2-3; 8 bases map to TRBD2. CDR1 and CDR2 (germline): SGHTA, FQGNSA. With V trimmed by 2 bases and J by 1 base, 5 bases remained unmatched. This CDR3 contains 16 residues. CDR3 amino acids: CASSLLGTSGTDTQYF. CDR3 sequence (DNA): TGTGCCAGCAGCTTACTCGGGACTAGTGGCACAGATACGCAGTATTTT.

In this sample, this clonotype turned up many times. The chain is built from TRBV12-3 or TRBV12-4 and TRBJ2-3, with 8 bases fitting TRBD2. With V trimmed by 2 bases and J by 4 bases, 8 bases remained unmatched. This CDR3 is 16 amino acids long. The DNA for the CDR3 is TGTGCCAGCAGTTTACGGACTAGCAGGCGCGCAGATACGCAGTATTTT. It yields the protein CASSLRTSRRADTQYF.

This clonotype was picked up many times. The chain joins TRBV4-2 to TRBJ2-7; unclear D gene. Germline lookup yields CDR1 LGHNA and CDR2 YNFKEQ. Between the trimmed V and J ends, which lost 0 bases and 2 bases, there was a span of 8 bases. There are 14 residues in the CDR3. As DNA, the CDR3 is TGTGCCAGCAGCCAAGAGTCCCAGACCTACGAGCAGTACTTC. Translating gives CASSQESQTYEQYF.

The chain recombines TRBV20-1 with TRBJ1-2; no reliable D call. V was cut by 6 bases and J by 3 bases, with 14 bases left in between. Germline CDR1 reads DFQATT; CDR2 reads SNEGSKA (reference sequence). The CDR3 runs 13 residues. Written as DNA, the CDR3 is TGCAGTGCCCCCGAGATGGACTACTATGGCTACACCTTC. Its translation: CSAPEMDYYGYTF.

This clonotype has a handful of counts. This chain joins TRBV2 and TRBJ2-7; 7 nucleotides align to TRBD1. Trimming cost V 6 bases and J 2 bases; bases outside gene matches: 19. In germline, CDR1 is SNHLY, CDR2 FYNNEI. The length of the CDR3 is 18 residues. The CDR3 region has the DNA TGTGCCAGCAGCGGTGATTCCGGGACAGCAACCGGTCCCTACGAGCAGTACTTC. It is translated as CASSGDSGTATGPYEQYF.